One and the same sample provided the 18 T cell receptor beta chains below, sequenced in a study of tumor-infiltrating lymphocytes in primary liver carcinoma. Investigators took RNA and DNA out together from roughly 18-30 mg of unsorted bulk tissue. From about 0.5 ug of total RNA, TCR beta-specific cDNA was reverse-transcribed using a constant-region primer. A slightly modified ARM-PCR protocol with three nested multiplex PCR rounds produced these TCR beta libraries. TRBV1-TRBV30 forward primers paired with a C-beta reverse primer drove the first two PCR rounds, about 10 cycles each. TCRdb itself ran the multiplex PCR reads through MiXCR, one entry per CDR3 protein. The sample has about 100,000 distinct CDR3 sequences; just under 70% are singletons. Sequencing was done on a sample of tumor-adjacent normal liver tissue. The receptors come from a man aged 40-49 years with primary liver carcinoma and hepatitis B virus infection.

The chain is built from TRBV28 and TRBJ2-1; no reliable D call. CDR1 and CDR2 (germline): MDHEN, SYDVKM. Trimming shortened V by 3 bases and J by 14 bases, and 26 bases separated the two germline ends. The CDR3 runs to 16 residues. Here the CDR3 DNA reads TGTGCCAGCAGTTTGGTAGGCTTTCGGGCATTTGGCAGGAAGTTCTTC. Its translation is CASSLVGFRAFGRKFF.

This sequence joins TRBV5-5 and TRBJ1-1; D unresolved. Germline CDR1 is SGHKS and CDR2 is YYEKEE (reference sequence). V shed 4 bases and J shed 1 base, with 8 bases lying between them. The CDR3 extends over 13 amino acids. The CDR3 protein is CASSLERNTEAFF. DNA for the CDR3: TGTGCCAGCAGCCTCGAGAGGAACACTGAAGCTTTCTTT.

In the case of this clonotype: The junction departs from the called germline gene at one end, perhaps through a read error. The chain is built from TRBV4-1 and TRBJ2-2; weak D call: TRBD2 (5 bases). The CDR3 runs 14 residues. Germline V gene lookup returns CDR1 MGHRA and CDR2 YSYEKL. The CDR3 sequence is CVSSQGAGIGELFF. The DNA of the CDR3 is TGCGTCAGCAGCCAAGGAGCCGGGATCGGGGAGCTATTTTTT.

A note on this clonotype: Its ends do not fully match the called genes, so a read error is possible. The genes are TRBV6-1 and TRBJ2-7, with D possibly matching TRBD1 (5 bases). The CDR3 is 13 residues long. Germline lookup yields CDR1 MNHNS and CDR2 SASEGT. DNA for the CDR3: TGCGCCAGCAGTGAATGGACAAGGGCCGAGCAGTACTTC. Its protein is CASSEWTRAEQYF.

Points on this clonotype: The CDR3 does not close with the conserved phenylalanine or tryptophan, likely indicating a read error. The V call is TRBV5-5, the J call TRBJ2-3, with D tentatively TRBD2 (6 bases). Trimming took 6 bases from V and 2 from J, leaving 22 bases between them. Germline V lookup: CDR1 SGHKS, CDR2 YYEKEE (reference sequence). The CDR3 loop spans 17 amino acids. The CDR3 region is CASKPAPLAINTDTQYS. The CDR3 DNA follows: TGTGCCAGCAAGCCGGCCCCCCTAGCGATTAACACAGATACGCAGTATTCT.

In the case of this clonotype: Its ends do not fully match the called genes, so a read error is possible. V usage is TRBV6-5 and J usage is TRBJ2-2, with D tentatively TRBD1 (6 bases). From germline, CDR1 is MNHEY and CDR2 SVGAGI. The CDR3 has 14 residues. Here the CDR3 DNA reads TGTGCCAGCGGTTACTCTCGGGACACCGGGGAGTTGTTTTTT. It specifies CASGYSRDTGELFF.

The CDR3 DNA reads TGTGCCAGCAGCTTAGCCTTTAGCGGGTACGACACAGATACGCAGTATTTT. Translation gives CASSLAFSGYDTDTQYF. The rearrangement joins TRBV7-3 to TRBJ2-3, with TRBD2 matching 7 bases. J was trimmed by 2 bases and V by 2 bases; bases with no gene match: 10. This CDR3 is 17 amino acids long. The germline V gene has CDR1 SGHTA and CDR2 FQGTGA.

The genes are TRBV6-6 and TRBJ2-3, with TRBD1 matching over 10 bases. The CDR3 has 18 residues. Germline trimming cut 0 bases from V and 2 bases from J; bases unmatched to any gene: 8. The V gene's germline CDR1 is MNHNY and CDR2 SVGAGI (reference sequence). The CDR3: CASSYSTGGLLYTDTQYF. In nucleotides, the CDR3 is TGTGCCAGCAGTTACTCGACAGGGGGCCTATTATACACAGATACGCAGTATTTT.

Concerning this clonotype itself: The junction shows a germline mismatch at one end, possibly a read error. CDR3 in DNA: TGTACCAGCAACTTAGTAGCGGGAGAAACCTACGAGCAGTACTTC. This encodes CTSNLVAGETYEQYF. The chain is built from TRBV11-2 and TRBJ2-7; the match to TRBD2 covers 9 bases. Germline CDR1 reads SGHAT; CDR2 reads FQNNGV. The CDR3 is 15 residues long.

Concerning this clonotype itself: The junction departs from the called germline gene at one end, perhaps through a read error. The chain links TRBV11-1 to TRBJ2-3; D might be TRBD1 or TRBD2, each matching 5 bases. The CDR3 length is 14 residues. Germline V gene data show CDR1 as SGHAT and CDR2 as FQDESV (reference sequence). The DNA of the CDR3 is TGTGCCAGCAGCTACGGGACCAGCACAGATATGCAGTATTTC. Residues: CASSYGTSTDMQYF.

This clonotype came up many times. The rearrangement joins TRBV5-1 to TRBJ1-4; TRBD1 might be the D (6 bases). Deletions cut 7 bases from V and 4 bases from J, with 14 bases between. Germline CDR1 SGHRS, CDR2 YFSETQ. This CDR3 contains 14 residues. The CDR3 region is CASAPGTNNEKLFF. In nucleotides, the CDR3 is TGCGCCAGCGCCCCCGGGACAAATAATGAAAAACTGTTTTTT.

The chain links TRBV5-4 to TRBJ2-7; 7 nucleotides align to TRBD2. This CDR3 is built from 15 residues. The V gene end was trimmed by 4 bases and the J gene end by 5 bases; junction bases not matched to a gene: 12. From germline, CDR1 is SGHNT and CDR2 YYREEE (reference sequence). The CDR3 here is CASSNPCGSGDEQYF. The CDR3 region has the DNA TGTGCCAGCAGCAATCCTTGCGGGAGCGGCGACGAGCAGTACTTC.

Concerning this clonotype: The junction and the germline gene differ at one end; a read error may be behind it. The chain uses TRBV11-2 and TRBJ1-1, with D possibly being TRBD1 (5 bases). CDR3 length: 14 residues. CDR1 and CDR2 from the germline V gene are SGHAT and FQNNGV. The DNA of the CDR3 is TGTGCCAACAGCTTGTCGGCCCTCCCCGGGGGAGCATTCTTT. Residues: CANSLSALPGGAFF.

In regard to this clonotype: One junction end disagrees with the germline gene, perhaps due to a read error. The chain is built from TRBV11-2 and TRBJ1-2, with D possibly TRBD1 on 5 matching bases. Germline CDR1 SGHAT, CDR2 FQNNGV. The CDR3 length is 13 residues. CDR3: CAISLEGNYGYTF. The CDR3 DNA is TGCGCCATCAGCTTAGAGGGGAATTATGGCTACACCTTC. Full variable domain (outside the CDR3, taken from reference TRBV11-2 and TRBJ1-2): EAGVAQSPRYKIIEKRQSVAFWCNPISGHATLYWYQQILGQGPKLLIQFQNNGVVDDSQLPKDRFSAERLKGVDSTLKIQPAKLEDSAVYLCAISLEGNYGYTFGSGTRLTVV.

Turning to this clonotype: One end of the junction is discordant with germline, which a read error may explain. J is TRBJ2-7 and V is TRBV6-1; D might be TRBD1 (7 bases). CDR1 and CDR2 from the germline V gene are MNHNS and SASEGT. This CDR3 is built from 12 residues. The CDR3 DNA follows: TGTGCCAGCAGGCGGGACAGCCATGAGCGGTACTTC. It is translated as CASRRDSHERYF.

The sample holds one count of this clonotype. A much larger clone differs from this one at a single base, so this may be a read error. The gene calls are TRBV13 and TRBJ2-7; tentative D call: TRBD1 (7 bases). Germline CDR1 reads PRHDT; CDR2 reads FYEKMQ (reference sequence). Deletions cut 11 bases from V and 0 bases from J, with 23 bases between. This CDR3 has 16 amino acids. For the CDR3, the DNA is TGTGCCTTAAACGCTAGGAGGGGGCGGTTCTCCTACGAGCAGTACTTC. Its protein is CALNARRGRFSYEQYF.

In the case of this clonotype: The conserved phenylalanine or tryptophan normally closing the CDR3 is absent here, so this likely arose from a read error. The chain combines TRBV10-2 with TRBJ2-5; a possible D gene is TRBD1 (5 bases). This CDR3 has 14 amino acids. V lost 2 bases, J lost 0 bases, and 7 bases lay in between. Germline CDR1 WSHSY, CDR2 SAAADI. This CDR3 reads CASSEPGNQETQYS. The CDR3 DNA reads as TGCGCCAGCAGTGAGCCAGGGAACCAAGAGACCCAGTACTCC.

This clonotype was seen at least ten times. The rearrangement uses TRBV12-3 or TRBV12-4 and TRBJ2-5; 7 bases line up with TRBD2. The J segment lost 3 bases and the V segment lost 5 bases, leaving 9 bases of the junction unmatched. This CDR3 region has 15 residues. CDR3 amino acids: CASSSGEGWEETQYF. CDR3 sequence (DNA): TGTGCCAGCAGTAGTGGGGAGGGCTGGGAAGAGACCCAGTACTTC.